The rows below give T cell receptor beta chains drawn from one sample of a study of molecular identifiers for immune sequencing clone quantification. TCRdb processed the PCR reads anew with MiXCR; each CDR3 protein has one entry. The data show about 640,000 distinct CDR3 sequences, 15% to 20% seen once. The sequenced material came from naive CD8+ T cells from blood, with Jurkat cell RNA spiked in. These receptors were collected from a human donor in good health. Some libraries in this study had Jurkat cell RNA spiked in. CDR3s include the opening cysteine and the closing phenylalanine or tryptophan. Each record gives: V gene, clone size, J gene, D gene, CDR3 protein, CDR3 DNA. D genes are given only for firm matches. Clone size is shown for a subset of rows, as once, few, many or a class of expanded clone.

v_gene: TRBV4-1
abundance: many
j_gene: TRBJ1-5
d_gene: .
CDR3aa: CASSQEYERQGNQPQHF
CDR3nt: TGCGCCAGCAGCCAAGAATATGAGAGGCAGGGCAATCAGCCCCAGCATTTT

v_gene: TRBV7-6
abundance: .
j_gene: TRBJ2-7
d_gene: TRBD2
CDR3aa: CASGTSPGTSGGPVEQYF
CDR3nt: TGTGCCAGCGGCACGTCTCCCGGGACTAGCGGGGGTCCGGTCGAGCAGTACTTC

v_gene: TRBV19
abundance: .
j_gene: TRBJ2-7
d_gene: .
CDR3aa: CASKVAGASSYEQYF
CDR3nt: TGTGCCAGTAAGGTCGCCGGGGCCTCCTCCTACGAGCAGTACTTC

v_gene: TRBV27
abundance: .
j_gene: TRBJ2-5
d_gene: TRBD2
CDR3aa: CASSLTSGSSKTQYF
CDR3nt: TGTGCCAGCAGTTTAACTAGCGGGAGCTCGAAGACCCAGTACTTC

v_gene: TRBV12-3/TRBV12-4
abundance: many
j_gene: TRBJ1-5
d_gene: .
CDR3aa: CASDGQAGQPQHF
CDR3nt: TGTGCCAGCGACGGGCAGGCAGGTCAGCCCCAGCATTTT

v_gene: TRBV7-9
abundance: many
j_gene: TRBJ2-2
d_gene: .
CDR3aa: CASSFVSPGELFF
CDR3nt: TGTGCCAGCAGCTTTGTCAGTCCGGGGGAGCTGTTTTTT

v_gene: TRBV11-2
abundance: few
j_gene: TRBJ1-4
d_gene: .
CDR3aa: CASSLGGALIGEKLFF
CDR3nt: TGTGCCAGCAGCTTAGGCGGGGCCCTCATTGGTGAAAAACTGTTTTTT

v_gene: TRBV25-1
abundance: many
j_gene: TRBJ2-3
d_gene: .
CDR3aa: CASSEFRGTDTQYF
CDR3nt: TGTGCCAGCAGTGAATTCAGGGGCACAGATACGCAGTATTTT

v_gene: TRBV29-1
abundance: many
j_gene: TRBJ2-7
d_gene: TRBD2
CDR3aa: CSVCLAGVSEQYF
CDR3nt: TGCAGCGTTTGTCTAGCGGGAGTTTCCGAGCAGTACTTC

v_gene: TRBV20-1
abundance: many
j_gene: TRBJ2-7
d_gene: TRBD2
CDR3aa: CSARDRGSGTITQEQYF
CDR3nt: TGCAGTGCTAGAGATCGGGGATCGGGGACTATCACCCAGGAGCAGTACTTC

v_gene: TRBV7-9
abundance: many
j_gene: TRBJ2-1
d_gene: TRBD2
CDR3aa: CAGDSGKSYNEQFF
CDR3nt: TGTGCCGGTGATAGCGGGAAGTCCTACAATGAGCAGTTCTTC

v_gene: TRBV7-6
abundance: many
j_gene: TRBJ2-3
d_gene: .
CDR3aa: CASSLGFGSEGTDTQYF
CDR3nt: TGTGCCAGCAGCTTAGGGTTCGGGAGTGAGGGCACAGATACGCAGTATTTT

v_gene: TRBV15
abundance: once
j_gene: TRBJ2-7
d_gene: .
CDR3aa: CATSRDRSEILTYEQYF
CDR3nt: TGTGCCACCAGCAGAGATCGATCAGAAATCCTAACCTACGAGCAGTACTTC

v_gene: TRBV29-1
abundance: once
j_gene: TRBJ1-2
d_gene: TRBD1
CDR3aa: CSVESGRGRLGYGCTF
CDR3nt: TGCAGCGTTGAATCTGGCAGGGGGCGGTTGGGCTATGGCTGCACCTTC

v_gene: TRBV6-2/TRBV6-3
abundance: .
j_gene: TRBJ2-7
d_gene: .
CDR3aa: CASSYPAPYEQYF
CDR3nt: TGTGCCAGCAGTTACCCGGCTCCCTACGAGCAGTACTTC

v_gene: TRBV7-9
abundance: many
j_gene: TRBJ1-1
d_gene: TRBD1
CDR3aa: CASSLAQGINTEAFF
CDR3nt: TGTGCCAGCAGCTTAGCACAGGGGATTAACACTGAAGCTTTCTTT